The rows below give T cell receptor beta chains drawn from one sample of a study of breast tumors, draining lymph nodes, adjacent tissues. TCRdb itself ran the multiplex PCR reads through MiXCR, one entry per CDR3 protein. The sample lists approximately 130,000 distinct CDR3 sequences, 20% to 25% occurring once. The sample taken for sequencing was axillary lymph node tissue. The receptors derive from a female donor with breast cancer. Some clones in this sample may be carry-over from other donors' samples. Each CDR3 is given with its conserved first and last residue. Each record gives: J gene, clone size, D gene, V gene, CDR3 protein, CDR3 DNA. A D gene is named only where the DNA matches it firmly. The size of a clone is reported for some rows only, either as once, few or many, or as a class for expanded clones.

>TRBJ2-6|once|.|TRBV30
CASRQRGSGANVLTF
TGTGCCTCTCGACAGAGGGGCTCTGGGGCCAACGTCCTGACTTTC
>TRBJ2-5|many|.|TRBV20-1
CSVPRYQETQYF
TGCAGTGTACCCAGGTACCAAGAGACCCAGTACTTC
>TRBJ2-3|many|.|TRBV5-4
CASSPAGGPSTDTQYF
TGTGCCAGCAGCCCGGCAGGAGGGCCCAGCACAGATACGCAGTATTTT
>TRBJ2-3|many|.|TRBV10-3
CAIRPTDTQYF
TGTGCCATCAGACCCACAGATACGCAGTATTTT
>TRBJ2-3|many|TRBD1|TRBV5-1
CASSFWTGFTDTQYF
TGCGCCAGCAGCTTTTGGACAGGATTTACAGATACGCAGTATTTT
>TRBJ2-3|many|.|TRBV7-3
CASSLTRGDTQYF
TGTGCCAGCAGCTTAACGAGGGGAGATACGCAGTATTTT
>TRBJ2-6|many|.|TRBV12-3/TRBV12-4
CASSGDTGANVLTF
TGTGCCAGCAGTGGGGACACTGGGGCCAACGTCCTGACTTTC
>TRBJ2-6|.|.|TRBV18
CASSMRSEGESGANVLTF
TGTGCCAGCTCAATGCGGTCTGAGGGAGAATCTGGGGCCAACGTCCTGACTTTC
>TRBJ2-7|.|.|TRBV28
CASSLFPDNGNEQYF
TGTGCCAGCAGTTTATTCCCGGATAACGGGAACGAGCAGTACTTC
>TRBJ1-2|.|TRBD1|TRBV28
CASSSRTGDYTF
TGTGCCAGCAGTTCCCGGACAGGCGACTACACCTTC
>TRBJ2-7|many|TRBD2|TRBV15
CATSQGLAASYEQYF
TGTGCCACCAGCCAAGGACTAGCGGCGTCCTACGAGCAGTACTTC
>TRBJ2-5|.|.|TRBV6-1
CASRPLTGGKETQYF
TGTGCCAGCAGACCCTTGACAGGAGGGAAAGAGACCCAGTACTTC
>TRBJ2-3|many|.|TRBV7-3
CASSLTLADTQYF
TGTGCCAGCAGCCTAACACTAGCAGATACGCAGTATTTT
>TRBJ1-5|many|.|TRBV2
CASWGDRNQPQHF
TGTGCCAGCTGGGGGGACCGCAATCAGCCCCAGCATTTT
>TRBJ1-2|.|.|TRBV6-1
CASSSGGQNLYGYTF
TGTGCCAGCAGCTCCGGGGGTCAGAACCTCTATGGCTACACCTTC
>TRBJ2-7|.|.|TRBV4-1
CASSPRTGTYEQHF
TGCGCCAGCAGCCCGCGAACAGGGACCTACGAGCAGCACTTC
>TRBJ2-7|.|.|TRBV11-2
CASSLPILEFGYEQYF
TGTGCCAGCAGCTTACCGATTTTGGAATTTGGCTACGAGCAGTACTTC
>TRBJ2-7|many|TRBD1|TRBV10-3
CAISLGQGLYEQYF
TGTGCCATCAGTTTGGGACAGGGCCTCTACGAGCAGTACTTC
>TRBJ2-1|many|TRBD2|TRBV29-1
CSVSGLAGGPGNEQFF
TGCAGCGTTTCAGGACTAGCGGGAGGGCCCGGCAATGAGCAGTTCTTC
>TRBJ2-3|many|.|TRBV7-3
CASSSGSTDTQYF
TGTGCCAGCAGCTCCGGGTCCACAGATACGCAGTATTTT
>TRBJ2-5|many|.|TRBV30
CAWSYRVQETQYF
TGTGCCTGGAGCTACAGGGTGCAAGAGACCCAGTACTTC
>TRBJ1-5|few|TRBD1|TRBV20-1
CSARKDRAYSNQPQHF
TGCAGTGCTAGAAAAGACAGGGCATATAGCAATCAGCCCCAGCATTTT
>TRBJ1-2|many|.|TRBV29-1
CSVETGQDYGYTF
TGCAGCGTTGAAACAGGCCAAGACTATGGCTACACCTTC
>TRBJ1-3|many|TRBD1|TRBV4-2
CASSQEGTGMWAIYF
TGTGCCAGCAGCCAAGAGGGGACAGGGATGTGGGCCATATATTTT
>TRBJ1-2|.|.|TRBV4-1
CASGQGNSGSFYGYTF
TGCGCCAGCGGCCAAGGGAATTCAGGGAGTTTTTATGGCTACACCTTC
>TRBJ1-5|many|TRBD1|TRBV24-1
CATSEGTVSNQPQHF
TGTGCCACCAGTGAAGGGACAGTTAGCAATCAGCCCCAGCATTTT
>TRBJ2-7|many|.|TRBV6-1
CASSEVSTSYEQYF
TGTGCCAGCAGTGAAGTCTCGACCTCCTACGAGCAGTACTTC